These 29 T cell receptor beta chains were sequenced from one sample in a study of blood T cell repertoires in COVID-19. The data were produced by immunoSEQ multiplex PCR, yet TCRdb's version contains in-frame clones alone and is incomplete. The sample lists roughly 130,000 clones; roughly 90% were seen once. Input material: peripheral blood. The source of these receptors is a man aged 50-60 years with active COVID-19.

The CDR3: CASSQWLVGELFF. DNA for the CDR3: TGCGCCAGCAGTCAATGGTTAGTTGGGGAGCTGTTTTTT. The V and J genes are TRBV23-1 and TRBJ2-2; D remains ambiguous. TRBV23-1 is an ORF; its function is uncertain. V was pared by 1 base and J by 8 bases, with 8 bases between. This CDR3 is 13 amino acids long.

The J gene is TRBJ2-7, the V gene TRBV2; D possibly corresponds to TRBD1 (5 bases). This CDR3 is 15 amino acids long. V lost 6 bases, J lost 1 base, and 16 bases lay in between. Per germline, CDR1 SNHLY and CDR2 FYNNEI. CDR3 coding DNA: TGTGCCAGCAGAACCGACAGTAGCATATCCTACGAGCAGTACTTC. Translation gives CASRTDSSISYEQYF.

In its sample, this clone was seen many times. The chain is built from TRBV29-1 and TRBJ2-2, with 7 bases matching TRBD1. Germline lookup yields CDR1 SQVTM and CDR2 ANQGSEA. This CDR3 spans 14 amino acids. The V gene end was trimmed by 7 bases and the J gene end by 8 bases; junction bases not matched to a gene: 13. The CDR3 DNA follows: TGCAGCGCAACCACAGGGGTCGGTGGAGGGGAGCTGTTTTTT. Translated: CSATTGVGGGELFF.

V is TRBV2 and J is TRBJ2-1; 10 bases line up with TRBD1. The V and J ends lost 5 bases and 9 bases, in that order; junction bases with no gene match: 7. This CDR3 spans 14 amino acids. The germline gives CDR1 SNHLY, CDR2 FYNNEI. In DNA, the CDR3 is TGTGCCAGCAGTCCGGGACAGGGGTTCCCTGAGCAGTTCTTC. Encoded protein: CASSPGQGFPEQFF.

The genes are TRBV7-6 and TRBJ2-1; 14 bases fit TRBD2. Germline trimming cut 5 bases from V and 1 base from J; bases unmatched to any gene: 7. The CDR3 is 18 amino acids. In germline, CDR1 is SGHVS, CDR2 FNYEAQ. CDR3 DNA sequence: TGTGCCAGCAGCCCAGGGACTAGCGGGAGTGCTTCCTACAATGAGCAGTTCTTC. Residues: CASSPGTSGSASYNEQFF.

The chain links TRBV9 to TRBJ1-1, with D possibly being TRBD1 (6 bases). Germline V lookup: CDR1 SGDLS, CDR2 YYNGEE. The CDR3 has 15 amino acids. Trimming took 4 bases from V and 3 from J, leaving 16 bases between them. CDR3: CASSPSPRQDTEAFF. The DNA of the CDR3 is TGTGCCAGCAGCCCTAGCCCCCGACAGGACACTGAAGCTTTCTTT.

The chain has TRBV7-6 and TRBJ1-4; the D is unclear. The CDR3 is 15 amino acids. The ends were cut back, 5 bases at V and 3 bases at J, with 13 bases in the middle. The germline CDR1 and CDR2 sequences are SGHVS and FNYEAQ. The CDR3 sequence: CASSLGGRPNEKLFF. The CDR3 DNA is TGTGCCAGCAGCCTCGGAGGGCGGCCTAATGAAAAACTGTTTTTT.

The chain employs TRBV19 and TRBJ1-3; a possible D gene is TRBD1 (6 bases). Germline loops: CDR1 LNHDA, CDR2 SQIVND (reference sequence). Trimming took 5 bases from V and 0 from J, leaving 14 bases between them. The CDR3 runs 16 residues. CDR3 protein: CASSAQGQLSGNTIYF. CDR3 DNA sequence: TGTGCCAGTAGTGCACAGGGACAACTCTCTGGAAACACCATATATTTT.

This rearrangement joins TRBV3-1 (or the pseudogene TRBV3-2) to TRBJ2-1; D may be TRBD2 (6 bases). There are 15 residues in the CDR3. Germline V gene data show CDR1 as LGHDT and CDR2 as YNNKEL (reference sequence). V lost 3 bases, J lost 7 bases, and 16 bases lay in between. CDR3 nucleotides: TGTGCCAGCAGCCACCCGGGAGCGGGTTTGAATGAGCAGTTCTTC. Residues: CASSHPGAGLNEQFF.

This chain links TRBV2 with TRBJ2-2, with D possibly being TRBD1 (6 bases). This CDR3 has 15 residues. V lost 1 base and J lost 1, with 7 bases in between. Germline values: CDR1 SNHLY, CDR2 FYNNEI. The DNA of the CDR3 is TGTGCCAGCAGTGAAGGGACAGTGAACACCGGGGAGCTGTTTTTT. As protein: CASSEGTVNTGELFF.

The chain employs TRBV7-3 and TRBJ2-1; the match to TRBD2 covers 8 bases. The CDR3 totals 16 residues. The germline CDR1 and CDR2 sequences are SGHTA and FQGTGA. V lost 5 bases, J lost 7 bases, and 13 bases stayed unmatched. The DNA for the CDR3 is TGTGCCAGCAGCGCCCAACCGGGGACTAGGACGAATGAGCAGTTCTTC. Protein sequence: CASSAQPGTRTNEQFF.

V and J are TRBV4-1 and TRBJ2-5; 15 bases are shared with TRBD2. J lost 4 bases, V lost 0 bases, and 6 bases had no gene match. Germline V lookup: CDR1 MGHRA, CDR2 YSYEKL. This CDR3 contains 18 residues. The CDR3 region is CASSQDPGLAGGRETQYF. The CDR3 DNA follows: TGCGCCAGCAGCCAAGATCCGGGACTAGCGGGAGGAAGAGAGACCCAGTACTTC.

The chain uses TRBV7-3 and TRBJ2-5; TRBD2 aligns across 11 bases. There are 15 residues in the CDR3. V lost 10 bases and J lost 6; bases outside the gene matches: 13. Germline V gene sequence: CDR1 SGHTA, CDR2 FQGTGA. The CDR3 sequence is CAILLTSGGRQTQYF. CDR3 coding DNA: TGTGCCATCCTGCTCACTAGCGGGGGTAGACAGACCCAGTACTTC. The full variable domain, in which reference TRBV7-3 and TRBJ2-5 provide the parts outside the CDR3, is GAGVSQTPSNKVTEKGKYVELRCDPISGHTALYWYRQSLGQGPEFLIYFQGTGAADDSGLPNDRFFAVRPEGSVSTLKIQRTERGDSAVYLCAILLTSGGRQTQYFGPGTRLLVL.

The rearrangement joins TRBV5-5 to TRBJ2-7; the D gene is possibly TRBD1 (5 bases). Per the germline V gene, CDR1 is SGHKS and CDR2 is YYEKEE (reference sequence). V lost 3 bases and J lost 2, with 12 bases in between. The CDR3 extends over 14 amino acids. This chain's CDR3 is CASSSSWGPYEQYV. CDR3 sequence (DNA): TGTGCCAGCAGCTCGTCCTGGGGCCCCTACGAGCAGTACGTC.

The chain employs TRBV11-2 and TRBJ2-2, with D tentatively TRBD1 (6 bases). In germline, CDR1 is SGHAT, CDR2 FQNNGV. This CDR3 is 16 amino acids long. With 7 bases removed from V and 5 bases from J, the gap between germline ends came to 20 bases. CDR3 nucleotide sequence: TGTGCCAGCACCGGACGCGTCGGGACAAAGACCGGGGAGCTGTTTTTT. This gives the protein CASTGRVGTKTGELFF.

The J gene is TRBJ2-3, the V gene TRBV6-5, with 11 bases matching TRBD2. CDR1 and CDR2 (germline): MNHEY, SVGAGI. The CDR3 sequence is 15 residues long. Trimming at V came to 5 bases and at J to 4 bases, leaving 5 bases not matched to a gene. This chain's CDR3 is CASSLLAGVADTQYF. CDR3 coding DNA: TGTGCCAGCAGTCTACTAGCGGGAGTGGCAGATACGCAGTATTTT.

The chain links TRBV18 to TRBJ2-2; 9 positions agree with TRBD1. The CDR3 totals 16 residues. Trimming took 6 bases from V and 1 from J; bases not matched to a gene: 6. Germline values: CDR1 KGHSH, CDR2 LQKENI. CDR3 residues: CASSQKGQGNTGELFF. The CDR3 DNA sequence: TGTGCCAGCTCGCAAAAGGGACAGGGGAACACCGGGGAGCTGTTTTTT.

Note on this clone: Other DNA sequences in this sample translate to the same CDR3. The chain employs TRBV7-2 and TRBJ1-1; no reliable D call. The ends were cut back, 0 bases at V and 4 bases at J, with 9 bases in the middle. The CDR3 has 14 amino acids. In germline, CDR1 is SGHTA, CDR2 FQGNSA. In DNA, the CDR3 is TGTGCCAGCAGCTTAGCGGGAGGCGGCACTGAAGCTTTCTTT. Its protein is CASSLAGGGTEAFF. Full variable domain (remainder filled in from reference TRBV7-2 and TRBJ1-1): GAGVSQSPSNKVTEKGKDVELRCDPISGHTALYWYRQSLGQGLEFLIYFQGNSAPDKSGLPSDRFSAERTGGSVSTLTIQRTQQEDSAVYLCASSLAGGGTEAFFGQGTRLTVV.

The chain links TRBV11-2 to TRBJ2-1; 7 positions agree with TRBD2. Germline CDR1 reads SGHAT; CDR2 reads FQNNGV. The CDR3 totals 15 residues. After removal of 5 bases from V and 2 bases from J, the junction contained 6 bases not matched to a gene. CDR3 nucleotide sequence: TGTGCCAGCAGCCCGTGGGGAGGGCCCTACAATGAGCAGTTCTTC. This sequence encodes CASSPWGGPYNEQFF.

The CDR3 sequence is CASSLDSTWANVLTF. The CDR3 DNA is TGCGCCAGCAGCCTCGACAGCACATGGGCCAACGTCCTGACTTTC. The chain employs TRBV5-1 and TRBJ2-6; D perhaps matches TRBD1 (5 bases). Germline CDR1 and CDR2: SGHRS and YFSETQ. The CDR3 covers 15 residues. V was trimmed by 4 bases and J by 5 bases, leaving 13 bases between them. Combining the CDR3 with reference TRBV5-1 and TRBJ2-6 gives the whole variable domain KAGVTQTPRYLIKTRGQQVTLSCSPISGHRSVSWYQQTPGQGLQFLFEYFSETQRNKGNFPGRFSGRQFSNSRSEMNVSTLELGDSALYLCASSLDSTWANVLTFGAGSRLTVL.

This rearrangement joins TRBV9 to TRBJ1-2, with D unresolved. CDR3 length equals 11 residues. V lost 4 bases and J lost 7, with 8 bases in between. Germline V lookup: CDR1 SGDLS, CDR2 YYNGEE. The CDR3 loop is CASSQPGGYTF. CDR3 in DNA: TGTGCCAGCAGCCAACCGGGTGGCTACACCTTC.

The rearrangement joins TRBV6-6 to TRBJ2-3, with D tentatively TRBD2 (5 bases). The CDR3 consists of 15 residues. Germline CDR1 MNHNY, CDR2 SVGAGI (reference sequence). The V end was cut by 2 bases, the J end by 3 bases, with 12 bases between. The CDR3 nucleotides read TGTGCCAGCAGTTACCCGACTATGGCTACAGATACGCAGTATTTT. Amino acids: CASSYPTMATDTQYF.

The chain recombines TRBV9 with TRBJ1-2, with D uncertain. V was pared by 3 bases and J by 8 bases, with 11 bases between. Germline V gene data show CDR1 as SGDLS and CDR2 as YYNGEE. The CDR3 is made up of 12 amino acids. Written as DNA, the CDR3 is TGTGCCAGCAGCGGCGGGGATATCGGCTACACCTTC. Its protein product is CASSGGDIGYTF.

The genes are TRBV11-2 and TRBJ1-1, with 7 bases identical to TRBD1. The CDR3 covers 15 residues. Germline assignment: CDR1 SGHAT and CDR2 FQNNGV. The J segment lost 4 bases and the V segment lost 5 bases, leaving 10 bases of the junction unmatched. CDR3 in amino acids: CASSQIGGPATEAFF. Written as DNA, the CDR3 is TGTGCCAGCAGCCAAATAGGGGGCCCAGCCACTGAAGCTTTCTTT.

This chain uses TRBV7-9 with TRBJ2-1; tentative D call: TRBD2 (5 bases). Trimming pared 3 bases from V and 10 bases from J, leaving 10 bases between. This CDR3 has 12 residues. Looked up from germline, CDR1 is SEHNR and CDR2 is FQNEAQ (reference sequence). DNA of the CDR3: TGTGCCAGCAGCTTTGATCGGGGAGAGCAGTTCTTC. As protein: CASSFDRGEQFF.

CDR3 sequence reads: CASSQDRQNSGNTIYF. The CDR3 DNA sequence: TGCGCCAGCAGCCAGGACAGGCAGAATTCTGGAAACACCATATATTTT. V is TRBV4-1 and J is TRBJ1-3, with 7 nucleotides matching TRBD1. This CDR3 comprises 16 residues. The V and J ends lost 3 bases and 1 base, in that order; junction bases with no gene match: 6. Germline V gives CDR1 MGHRA, CDR2 YSYEKL.

This chain connects TRBV7-2 to TRBJ2-3, with TRBD2 matching over 7 bases. V shed 5 bases and J 9 bases; nucleotides not matched to a gene: 8. The CDR3 covers 13 residues. CDR1 is SGHTA and CDR2 is FQGNSA in the germline V gene. CDR3: CASSPNEGGTQYF. CDR3 nucleotides: TGTGCCAGCAGCCCAAACGAGGGAGGGACGCAGTATTTT.

The J gene is TRBJ2-1, the V gene TRBV19; 8 nucleotides line up with TRBD2. Germline V CDR1 and CDR2: LNHDA, SQIVND (reference sequence). V dropped 6 bases and J dropped 2; count of bases not matched to a gene: 3. This CDR3 has 14 residues. CDR3 in DNA: TGTGCCAGTAGGGGACTAGAGCCCTACAATGAGCAGTTCTTC. Amino acid sequence: CASRGLEPYNEQFF.

The chain carries TRBV15 and TRBJ2-3; TRBD2 is a possible D gene (6 bases). The CDR3 is made up of 15 amino acids. CDR1 is LNHNV and CDR2 is YYDKDF in the germline V gene (reference sequence). V lost 0 bases, J lost 4 bases, and 11 bases lay in between. CDR3 region: CATSRDYSGADTQYF. CDR3 nucleotide sequence: TGTGCCACCAGCAGAGATTATTCGGGGGCAGATACGCAGTATTTT.